This record concerns one T cell receptor beta chain sequence. Its antigen is unknown. With the ViraFEST assay, the study expanded antigen-specific CD4+ T cells using viral peptide pools, then sequenced them. Following a roughly ten-day culture, CD4+ T cells were purified. In the vaccine recipients, nucleocapsid antibodies were negative and there was no prior SARS-CoV-2 infection. The sample belongs to a study of vaccination effects on CD4 cells after COVID-19. Study overall: As their vaccination, participants received two doses of either BNT162b2 or mRNA-1273. Points from the study as a whole: Healthy vaccinees had only 1 of 255 vaccine-induced clones cross-react with common cold coronaviruses.

With 1 base clipped from V and 5 bases from J, the junction kept 3 bases outside the gene matches. The CDR3 totals 15 residues. Germline lookup yields CDR1 MNHEY and CDR2 SMNVEV (reference sequence). The table came from immunoSEQ multiplex PCR; TCRdb's copy has only in-frame clones and leaves some out. The sample lists around 63,000 clones; 70% to 85% were seen once. The sequence was collected from a human donor who received a COVID-19 vaccine. This sequence joins TRBV27 and TRBJ2-1, with 9 bases aligning to TRBD2. The input for sequencing was CD4+ T cells from PBMCs cultured with HCoV-OC43 spike peptides, taken before COVID-19 vaccination. Subset: HCoV-OC43 spike overlapping peptide pool stimulation. CDR3 region: CASSLLAGGHNEQFF. Here the CDR3 DNA reads TGTGCCAGCAGTTTATTGGCGGGGGGGCACAATGAGCAGTTCTTC.